A single sample gave rise to the 9 T cell receptor beta chains below, sequenced in a study of CD8 T cells in ankylosing spondylitis. Via MiXCR, TCRdb re-called the 5' RACE reads, giving one row per CDR3 protein. The sample has more than 600,000 distinct CDR3 sequences, 15% to 20% seen once; the top ten hold 19%. These receptors' targets are unknown. Study-wide results and caveats: A TCR beta motif of under ten highly homologous variants appeared characteristic of ankylosing spondylitis blood.

The sequencing input was blood, either unsorted or a sorted T cell fraction (not recorded which). Receptors were obtained from a male donor with ankylosing spondylitis.

The chain links TRBV2 to TRBJ1-1; no firm D call. Per the germline V gene, CDR1 is SNHLY and CDR2 is FYNNEI. The V end lost 4 bases, the J end lost 5 bases, and 11 bases lay between the germline ends. The CDR3 loop spans 13 amino acids. The CDR3 protein is CASSAGLGTEAFF. The CDR3 DNA reads TGTGCCAGCAGTGCGGGTTTGGGAACTGAAGCTTTCTTT. The whole variable domain, filled in from reference TRBV2 and TRBJ1-1, reads EPEVTQTPSHQVTQMGQEVILRCVPISNHLYFYWYRQILGQKVEFLVSFYNNEISEKSEIFDDQFSVERPDGSNFTLKIRSTKLEDSAMYFCASSAGLGTEAFFGQGTRLTVV.

The rearrangement links TRBV29-1 to TRBJ2-1; the match to TRBD2 covers 9 bases. The junction had 5 bases not matched to a gene; V was cut back by 4 bases and J by 7 bases. CDR1 and CDR2 (germline): SQVTM, ANQGSEA. The CDR3 length is 13 residues. The CDR3 DNA is TGCAGCGTTGGCCGACTAGCGGAAAATGAGCAGTTCTTC. This codes for CSVGRLAENEQFF.

This chain connects TRBV20-1 to TRBJ1-6; tentatively, D is TRBD1 (5 bases). V shed 3 bases and J shed 9 bases, with 18 bases lying between them. CDR1 and CDR2 (germline): DFQATT, SNEGSKA (reference sequence). The CDR3 length is 15 residues. The CDR3 sequence is CSASPPGRGGSPLHF. The CDR3 DNA reads as TGCAGTGCTAGCCCACCCGGCCGCGGGGGTTCACCCCTCCACTTT.

There are a few counts of this clonotype. V gene TRBV20-1 combines with J gene TRBJ2-1; D remains unclear. Trimming removed 5 bases at V and 8 bases at J, with 13 bases between. This CDR3 has 12 residues. Germline assignment: CDR1 DFQATT and CDR2 SNEGSKA (reference sequence). CDR3 in DNA: TGCAGTGCTCCCCGTTCCGCGGATGAGCAGTTCTTC. Protein sequence: CSAPRSADEQFF.

The rearrangement uses TRBV6-1 and TRBJ1-5; maybe TRBD1 (5 bases). Germline CDR1 is MNHNS and CDR2 is SASEGT. This CDR3 spans 15 amino acids. V was clipped by 5 bases and J by 9 bases, with 20 bases between them. CDR3 sequence reads: CASSLGPGESLPQHF. DNA for the CDR3: TGTGCCAGCAGTCTCGGGCCGGGGGAAAGTTTGCCCCAGCATTTT.

Only a few counts were recorded for this clonotype. V is TRBV20-1 and J is TRBJ2-1; unclear D gene. The CDR3 totals 12 residues. Trimming left V 1 base short and J 12 bases short, with 13 bases between. The germline V gene has CDR1 DFQATT and CDR2 SNEGSKA (reference sequence). CDR3 bases: TGCAGTGCTAGAGCACAGCCTAGTGGGCAGTTCTTC. Translated: CSARAQPSGQFF.

The chain joins TRBV7-9 to TRBJ2-7; 7 positions agree with TRBD2. This CDR3 spans 16 amino acids. Per germline, CDR1 SEHNR and CDR2 FQNEAQ (reference sequence). Trimming at V came to 3 bases and at J to 1 base, leaving 9 bases not matched to a gene. CDR3 protein: CASSFSRDYPSYEQYF. The CDR3 DNA reads TGTGCCAGCAGCTTCAGCCGGGACTATCCTTCCTACGAGCAGTACTTC.

This clonotype was seen a few times. This rearrangement joins TRBV6-2 or TRBV6-3 to TRBJ1-5; the match to TRBD1 covers 9 bases. With V trimmed by 5 bases and J by 2 bases, 13 bases remained unmatched. Germline CDR1 MNHEY, CDR2 SVGEGT. The CDR3 loop spans 18 amino acids. CDR3 amino acids: CASSQDRGSGGGNQPQHF. CDR3 sequence (DNA): TGTGCCAGCAGTCAGGACAGGGGATCTGGCGGAGGCAATCAGCCCCAGCATTTT.

The rearrangement joins TRBV4-1 to TRBJ1-2, with D tentatively TRBD1 (5 bases). Germline V CDR1 and CDR2: MGHRA, YSYEKL. There are 16 residues in the CDR3. The germline V and J ends were trimmed by 0 bases and 3 bases, with 14 bases remaining between them. The CDR3 is CASSQEEGRAHYGYTF. CDR3 coding DNA: TGCGCCAGCAGCCAAGAGGAGGGCAGGGCTCACTATGGCTACACCTTC.